This TCR beta chain stems from a study of low-dose radiotherapy and immunotherapy resistance in tumors. Germline V gives CDR1 MGHDK, CDR2 SYGVNS. The CDR3 totals 15 residues. V lost 1 base and J 2 bases, leaving 10 bases between the germline ends. Time point indicated: after trial treatment. Treatment defined: LDRT plus nivolumab, ipilimumab, low-dose cyclophosphamide and aspirin (RACIN trial). First-strand cDNA relied on TRAV- and TRBV-specific primers spanning alpha and beta chains. TCRs were put through roughly 20 PCR cycles of amplification with Phusion. A constant-region primer and the V-primer adapter served as the primer pair. Amplification of the isolated mRNA used in vitro transcription. TCRdb reprocessed the reads via MiXCR and lists one record per CDR3 protein. In the table there are nearly 60,000 distinct CDR3 sequences, about a quarter of which are singletons. This clonotype was observed many times.

The receptor was isolated from a male donor with prostate cancer. The rearrangement uses TRBV25-1 and TRBJ2-3; D may match TRBD1 or TRBD2 (5 bases each). Specimen: PBMCs, collected after low-dose radiotherapy plus immunotherapy. CDR3 sequence reads: CASSELRGATDTQYF. In DNA form, the CDR3 reads TGTGCCAGCAGTGAATTGAGGGGCGCCACAGATACGCAGTATTTT.